This T cell receptor beta chain emerged from a study of post-analysis software for immune sequencing data. The overall study: Several disease courses (relapsing-remitting, secondary progressive and progressive-relapsing) of multiple sclerosis were included.

General study points: In multiple sclerosis, normalized Chao1 diversity was significantly below that of controls. Roughly 5 TRBV segments (TRBV5-6, TRBV5-1 and TRBV20-1 among them) occurred more frequently in patients than in controls.

Remarks on this clonotype: Its antigen remains unknown.

The CDR3 totals 16 residues. V shed 5 bases, J shed 4 bases, and the junction held 9 bases outside the gene matches. CDR1 is MNHEY, CDR2 SVGAGI, per germline. Unique molecular identifiers had been added to the TCR beta cDNA libraries. TCRdb re-derived calls from the PCR reads in MiXCR, one entry per CDR3 protein. The profile shows about 770,000 distinct CDR3 sequences, around 46% of them singletons. Sequencing input: blood. The rearrangement links TRBV6-5 to TRBJ2-3, with TRBD2 matching over 10 bases. This TCR derives from a girl under 18 with multiple sclerosis. The CDR3: CASSIVAGGVADTQYF. CDR3 DNA: TGTGCCAGCAGTATTGTAGCGGGAGGTGTGGCAGATACGCAGTATTTT.